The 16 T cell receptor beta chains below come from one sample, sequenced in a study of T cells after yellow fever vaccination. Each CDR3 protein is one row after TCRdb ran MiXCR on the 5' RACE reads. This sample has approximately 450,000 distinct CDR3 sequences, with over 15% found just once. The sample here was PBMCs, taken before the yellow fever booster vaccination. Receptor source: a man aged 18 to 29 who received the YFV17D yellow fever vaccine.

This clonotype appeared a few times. The CDR3 bases are TGTGCCAGCAGCTTAGTTCCGGGGAGCTCCTACGAGCAGTACTTC. It specifies CASSLVPGSSYEQYF. The rearrangement joins TRBV7-2 to TRBJ2-7, with D possibly TRBD2 on 5 matching bases. Trimming removed 1 base from V and 0 bases from J, with 10 bases in between. The CDR3 contains 15 residues. Germline V lookup: CDR1 SGHTA, CDR2 FQGNSA.

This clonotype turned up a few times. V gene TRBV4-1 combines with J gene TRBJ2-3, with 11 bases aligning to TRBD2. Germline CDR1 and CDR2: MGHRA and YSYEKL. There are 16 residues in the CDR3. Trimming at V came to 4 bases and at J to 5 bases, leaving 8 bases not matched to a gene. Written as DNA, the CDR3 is TGCGCCAGCAGCCGGGTGACTAGCGGGGTAGGAGATACGCAGTATTTT. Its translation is CASSRVTSGVGDTQYF.

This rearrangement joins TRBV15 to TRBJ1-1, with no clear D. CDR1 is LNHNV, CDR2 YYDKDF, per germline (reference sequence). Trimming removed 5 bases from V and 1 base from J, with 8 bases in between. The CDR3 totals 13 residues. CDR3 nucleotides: TGTGCCACCAGCCCTTCGGGGAACACTGAAGCTTTCTTT. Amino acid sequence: CATSPSGNTEAFF.

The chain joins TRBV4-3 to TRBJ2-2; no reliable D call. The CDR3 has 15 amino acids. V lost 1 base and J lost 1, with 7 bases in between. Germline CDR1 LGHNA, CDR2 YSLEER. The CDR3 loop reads CASSQAGKNTGELFF. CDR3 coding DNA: TGCGCCAGCAGCCAAGCCGGAAAGAACACCGGGGAGCTGTTTTTT.

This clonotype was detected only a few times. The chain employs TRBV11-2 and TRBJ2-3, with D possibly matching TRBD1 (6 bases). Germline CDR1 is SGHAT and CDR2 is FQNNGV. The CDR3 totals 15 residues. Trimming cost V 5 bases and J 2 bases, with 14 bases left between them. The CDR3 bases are TGTGCCAGCAGCAGATTAGGGGGTGCCACAGATACGCAGTATTTT. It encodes CASSRLGGATDTQYF. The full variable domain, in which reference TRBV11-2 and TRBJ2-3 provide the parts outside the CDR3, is EAGVAQSPRYKIIEKRQSVAFWCNPISGHATLYWYQQILGQGPKLLIQFQNNGVVDDSQLPKDRFSAERLKGVDSTLKIQPAKLEDSAVYLCASSRLGGATDTQYFGPGTRLTVL.

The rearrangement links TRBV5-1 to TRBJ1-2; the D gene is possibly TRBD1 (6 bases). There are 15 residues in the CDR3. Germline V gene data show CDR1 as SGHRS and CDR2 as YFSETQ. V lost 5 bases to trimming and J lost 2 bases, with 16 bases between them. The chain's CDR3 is CASSPSATGNYGYTF. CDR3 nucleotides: TGCGCCAGCAGTCCCTCCGCCACAGGGAACTATGGCTACACCTTC.

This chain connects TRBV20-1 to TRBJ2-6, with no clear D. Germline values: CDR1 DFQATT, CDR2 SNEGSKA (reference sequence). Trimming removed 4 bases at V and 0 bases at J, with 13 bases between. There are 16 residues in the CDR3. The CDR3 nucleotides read TGCAGTGCTACGACCCTGACGGTCTCTGGGGCCAACGTCCTGACTTTC. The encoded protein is CSATTLTVSGANVLTF.

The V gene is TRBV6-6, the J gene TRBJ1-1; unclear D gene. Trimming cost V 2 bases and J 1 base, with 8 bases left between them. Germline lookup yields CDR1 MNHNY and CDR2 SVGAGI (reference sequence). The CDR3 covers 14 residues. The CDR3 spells CASSYGLTNTEAFF. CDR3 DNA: TGTGCCAGCAGTTACGGCTTGACGAACACTGAAGCTTTCTTT.

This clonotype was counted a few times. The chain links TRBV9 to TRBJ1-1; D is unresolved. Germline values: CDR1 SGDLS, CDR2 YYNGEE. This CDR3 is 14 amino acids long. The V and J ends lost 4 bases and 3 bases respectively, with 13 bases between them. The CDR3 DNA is TGTGCCAGCAGCCCTCGGATATCCTACACTGAAGCTTTCTTT. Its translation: CASSPRISYTEAFF.

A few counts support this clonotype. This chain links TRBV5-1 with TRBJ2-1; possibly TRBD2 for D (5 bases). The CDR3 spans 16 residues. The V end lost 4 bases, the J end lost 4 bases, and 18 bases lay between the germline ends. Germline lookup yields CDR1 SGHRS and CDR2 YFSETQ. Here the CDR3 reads CASSLPRASLYNEQFF. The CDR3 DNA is TGCGCCAGCAGCCTGCCTCGGGCTAGCCTTTACAATGAGCAGTTCTTC.

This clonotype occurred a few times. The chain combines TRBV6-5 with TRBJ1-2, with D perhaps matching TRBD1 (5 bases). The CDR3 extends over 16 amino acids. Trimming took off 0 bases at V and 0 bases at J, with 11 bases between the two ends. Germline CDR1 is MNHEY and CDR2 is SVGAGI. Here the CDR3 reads CASSYSSGQANYGYTF. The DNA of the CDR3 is TGTGCCAGCAGTTACTCGTCAGGACAAGCTAACTATGGCTACACCTTC.

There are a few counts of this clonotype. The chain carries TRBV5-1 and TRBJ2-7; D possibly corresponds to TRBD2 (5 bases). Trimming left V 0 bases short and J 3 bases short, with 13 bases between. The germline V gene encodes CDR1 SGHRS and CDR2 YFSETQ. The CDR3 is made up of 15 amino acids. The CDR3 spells CASSLAGVEGYEQYF. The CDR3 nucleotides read TGCGCCAGCAGCTTGGCCGGGGTAGAAGGCTACGAGCAGTACTTC.

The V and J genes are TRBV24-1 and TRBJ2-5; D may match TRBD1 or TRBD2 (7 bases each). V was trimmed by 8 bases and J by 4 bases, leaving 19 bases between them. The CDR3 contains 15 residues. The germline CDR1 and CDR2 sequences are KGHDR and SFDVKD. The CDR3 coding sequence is TGTGCCACCAATTCAGGGGGGGATGCAGCAGAGACCCAGTACTTC. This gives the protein CATNSGGDAAETQYF.

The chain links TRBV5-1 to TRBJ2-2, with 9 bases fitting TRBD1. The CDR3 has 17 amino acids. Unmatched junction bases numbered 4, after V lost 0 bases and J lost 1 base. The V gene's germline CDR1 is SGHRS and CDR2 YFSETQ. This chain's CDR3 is CASSLAGGQGNTGELFF. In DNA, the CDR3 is TGCGCCAGCAGCTTGGCCGGGGGACAGGGGAACACCGGGGAGCTGTTTTTT.

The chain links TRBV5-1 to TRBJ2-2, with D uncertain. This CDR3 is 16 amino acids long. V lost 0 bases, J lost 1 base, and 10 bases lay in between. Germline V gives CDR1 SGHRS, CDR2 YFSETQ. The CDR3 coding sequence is TGCGCCAGCAGCTTGGCTTGGTACGGGAACACCGGGGAGCTGTTTTTT. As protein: CASSLAWYGNTGELFF.

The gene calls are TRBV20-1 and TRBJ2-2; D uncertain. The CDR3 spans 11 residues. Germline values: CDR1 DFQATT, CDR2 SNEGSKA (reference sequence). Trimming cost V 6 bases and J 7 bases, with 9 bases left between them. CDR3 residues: CSARKVGELFF. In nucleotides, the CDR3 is TGCAGTGCGAGAAAGGTCGGGGAGCTGTTTTTT.